The 6 T cell receptor beta chains below all came from one sample that was sequenced in a study of T cells in Graves' hyperthyroidism and ophthalmopathy. RNA transcripts served as the template for amplifying TCR beta CDR3 regions. During a first-round RT-PCR of the TCR CDR3, the HTBI primer set was used. Each CDR3 protein gets one entry after TCRdb re-called the multiplex PCR reads with MiXCR. The table has roughly 420,000 distinct CDR3 sequences, around 16% seen once. The sample consisted of blood. Every receptor here comes from a woman between 18 and 29 years old with Graves' hyperthyroidism.

This clonotype has a count of ten or more. The V gene is TRBV7-6, the J gene TRBJ2-5; perhaps D is TRBD1 or TRBD2 (5 bases each). Trimming took off 0 bases at V and 5 bases at J, with 10 bases between the two ends. The CDR3 runs 14 residues. Germline values: CDR1 SGHVS, CDR2 FNYEAQ. The CDR3 region is CASSLAIGEETQYF. As DNA, the CDR3 is TGTGCCAGCAGCTTAGCGATAGGGGAGGAGACCCAGTACTTC.

The V gene is TRBV19, the J gene TRBJ2-2; maybe TRBD2 (5 bases). The CDR3 is 15 residues long. With 3 bases removed from V and 5 bases from J, the gap between germline ends came to 13 bases. Germline lookup yields CDR1 LNHDA and CDR2 SQIVND (reference sequence). CDR3 bases: TGTGCCAGTAGTATTCGGGCCCGAGGGACCGGGGAGCTGTTTTTT. This codes for CASSIRARGTGELFF.

This clonotype was picked up a small number of times. It may be a read error: a sequence one base away is much more abundant. The V and J genes are TRBV29-1 and TRBJ1-1; no definite D call. In germline, CDR1 is SQVTM, CDR2 ANQGSEA. The CDR3 covers 12 residues. The CDR3 region has the DNA TGCAGCGTTGATAGAGGGATCACTGAAGCTTCCTTT. Translation: CSVDRGITEASF.

This clonotype has at least ten counts. This chain uses TRBV6-2 or TRBV6-3 with TRBJ1-1; a possible D gene is TRBD1 (5 bases). Germline assignment: CDR1 MNHEY and CDR2 SVGEGT. CDR3 length: 13 amino acids. V lost 8 bases, J lost 6 bases, and 16 bases lay in between. The CDR3 here is CASLRLSGPEAFF. CDR3 DNA sequence: TGTGCCAGCCTACGATTATCGGGACCTGAAGCTTTCTTT.

This clonotype was seen many times. The rearrangement uses TRBV10-3 and TRBJ2-5; the match to TRBD1 covers 7 bases. V lost 2 bases and J lost 5; bases outside the gene matches: 8. Germline loops: CDR1 ENHRY, CDR2 SYGVKD. The CDR3 consists of 15 residues. In DNA form, the CDR3 reads TGTGCCATCAGTGAGGGCGACAGGGAGCCTGAGACCCAGTACTTC. Translated, it gives CAISEGDREPETQYF.

This clonotype was counted at least ten times. The genes are TRBV7-2 and TRBJ2-7; TRBD1 matches at 10 bases. With 3 bases clipped from V and 3 bases from J, the junction kept 5 bases outside the gene matches. The V gene's germline CDR1 is SGHTA and CDR2 FQGNSA. This CDR3 region has 15 residues. CDR3 residues: CASSLGQGLLYEQYF. DNA for the CDR3: TGTGCCAGCAGCTTGGGACAGGGGCTCCTCTACGAGCAGTACTTC.